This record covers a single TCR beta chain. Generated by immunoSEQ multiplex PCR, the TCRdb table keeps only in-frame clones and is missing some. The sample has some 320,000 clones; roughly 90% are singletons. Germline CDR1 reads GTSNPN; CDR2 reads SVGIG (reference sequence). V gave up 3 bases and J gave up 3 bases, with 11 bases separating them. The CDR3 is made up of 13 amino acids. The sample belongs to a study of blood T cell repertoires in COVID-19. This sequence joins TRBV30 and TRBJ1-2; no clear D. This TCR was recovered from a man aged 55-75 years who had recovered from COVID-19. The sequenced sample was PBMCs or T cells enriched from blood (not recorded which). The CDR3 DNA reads TGTGCCTGGAGAGGAGGTTCTTACTATGGCTACACCTTC. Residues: CAWRGGSYYGYTF.